The present entry profiles one T cell receptor (beta chain) with its context. Its antigen remains unidentified. V lost 3 bases to trimming and J lost 0 bases; unmatched junction nucleotides: 6. Germline values: CDR1 SGHDT, CDR2 YYEEEE. The CDR3 sequence is 15 residues long. This entry is derived from a study of cytomegalovirus exposure and HLA in healthy donors. PCR amplification relied on 60 Vbeta primers (plus 13 Jbeta primers). Assay: immunoSEQ multiplex PCR; the TCRdb copy retains only in-frame clones and omits some. This table holds roughly 120,000 clones, roughly 76% found once. Each donor was nominally healthy when sampled (though unrecorded immune exposures were likely). Study-wide results and limits: Fewer N-insertions (relative to the approximately 700-donor mean) were reportedly seen in an Asian-associated ancestry cluster in a later analysis.

The chain joins TRBV5-6 to TRBJ2-7, with TRBD1 matching over 7 bases. The TCR was taken from a woman aged 60-70 years in good health and CMV-seropositive. What was sequenced was PBMCs. This CDR3 is CASSWATGISYEQYF. The CDR3 DNA follows: TGTGCCAGCAGCTGGGCGACAGGGATCTCCTACGAGCAGTACTTC.